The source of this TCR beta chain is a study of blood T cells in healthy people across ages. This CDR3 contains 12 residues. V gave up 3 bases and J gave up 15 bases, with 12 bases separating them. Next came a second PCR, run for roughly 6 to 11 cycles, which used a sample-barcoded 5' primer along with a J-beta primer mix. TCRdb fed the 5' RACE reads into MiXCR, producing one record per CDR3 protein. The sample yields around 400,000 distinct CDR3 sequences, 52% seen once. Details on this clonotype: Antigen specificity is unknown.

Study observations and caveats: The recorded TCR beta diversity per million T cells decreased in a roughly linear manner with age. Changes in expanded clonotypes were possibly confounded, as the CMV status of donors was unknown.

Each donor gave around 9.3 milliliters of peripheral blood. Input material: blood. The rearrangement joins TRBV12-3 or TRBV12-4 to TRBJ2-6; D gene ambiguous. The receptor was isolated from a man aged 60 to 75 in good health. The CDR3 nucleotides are TGTGCCAGCAGTTTTAAGATGGTAGCCCTGACTTTC. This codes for CASSFKMVALTF.